These 19 T cell receptor beta chains came from one sample sequenced in a study of post-analysis software for immune sequencing data. Study results and caveats: Five TRBV segments occurring more often in patients than controls included TRBV5-6, TRBV5-1 and TRBV20-1.

No antigens are known for them. cDNA libraries of TCR beta carried unique molecular identifiers. MiXCR, applied by TCRdb to the PCR reads, yields one record per CDR3 protein. Of approximately 440,000 distinct CDR3 sequences in the sample, under 55% were seen once. The sequenced material came from blood. These receptors all come from a girl aged 10-17 years with multiple sclerosis.

The rearrangement uses TRBV6-6 and TRBJ1-2; 7 bases map to TRBD1. This CDR3 has 16 amino acids. V shed 4 bases and J 0 bases; nucleotides not matched to a gene: 8. Germline V gene data show CDR1 as MNHNY and CDR2 as SVGAGI (reference sequence). CDR3 amino acids: CASSFQDRRANYGYTF. The CDR3 DNA reads as TGTGCCAGCAGTTTCCAGGACAGGAGAGCTAACTATGGCTACACCTTC.

This clonotype was detected ten times or more. The rearrangement links TRBV20-1 to TRBJ1-1, with 10 bases that match TRBD1. The junction had 2 bases not matched to a gene; V was cut back by 6 bases and J by 4 bases. The V gene's germline CDR1 is DFQATT and CDR2 SNEGSKA (reference sequence). CDR3 length: 12 residues. CDR3 protein: CSARTGGTEAFF. The CDR3 DNA is TGCAGTGCCCGGACAGGGGGCACTGAAGCTTTCTTT.

This rearrangement joins TRBV6-6 to TRBJ1-5; D is undetermined. CDR1 and CDR2 from the germline V gene are MNHNY and SVGAGI (reference sequence). Trimming stripped 3 bases from V and 4 bases from J, with 7 bases between. The CDR3 has 13 residues. CDR3 nucleotides: TGTGCCAGCAGTTATAGGACGAATCAGCCCCAGCATTTT. Amino acids: CASSYRTNQPQHF.

This clonotype showed up just a few times. The V and J genes are TRBV20-1 and TRBJ2-3; TRBD2 matches 7 bases. Per germline, CDR1 DFQATT and CDR2 SNEGSKA (reference sequence). Trimming removed 2 bases from V and 2 bases from J; junction bases left unmatched: 10. The CDR3 spans 16 residues. DNA for the CDR3: TGCAGTGCTAGACCGAGACTAGCCGCCCACACAGATACGCAGTATTTT. The encoded protein is CSARPRLAAHTDTQYF.

This clonotype was seen only a few times. The chain employs TRBV18 and TRBJ2-3; possibly TRBD2 for D (5 bases). Looked up from germline, CDR1 is KGHSH and CDR2 is LQKENI. The germline V and J ends were trimmed by 0 bases and 13 bases, with 14 bases remaining between them. The CDR3 spans 13 residues. CDR3 DNA: TGTGCCAGCTCACCACCGGGGTACCCGGAGGAGTATTTT. Encoded protein: CASSPPGYPEEYF.

V is TRBV11-2 and J is TRBJ2-1, with 12 bases aligning to TRBD2. J gave up 7 bases and V 5 bases, and 12 bases lay outside the gene matches. CDR3 length equals 17 residues. Looked up from germline, CDR1 is SGHAT and CDR2 is FQNNGV. The DNA of the CDR3 is TGTGCCAGCAGCAAAGATCACGGAGGACTAGCGGGGAATGAGCAGTTCTTC. It specifies CASSKDHGGLAGNEQFF.

CDR3 amino acids: CASSFLGQGDGYTF. The CDR3 coding sequence is TGTGCCAGCAGTTTCCTCGGACAGGGTGATGGCTACACCTTC. V gene TRBV12-3 or TRBV12-4 combines with J gene TRBJ1-2, with 8 bases that match TRBD1. This CDR3 is 14 amino acids long. Trimming removed 3 bases from V and 6 bases from J; junction bases left unmatched: 6.

This clonotype has just a few counts. The chain has TRBV27 and TRBJ2-5; the D gene is possibly TRBD2 (6 bases). CDR1 is MNHEY and CDR2 is SMNVEV in the germline V gene (reference sequence). V was clipped by 6 bases and J by 5 bases, with 22 bases between them. This CDR3 is 16 amino acids long. This CDR3 reads CASSPLLRDSEETQYF. The DNA of the CDR3 is TGTGCCAGCAGCCCACTACTAAGGGACTCTGAGGAGACCCAGTACTTC.

The rearrangement uses TRBV5-1 and TRBJ2-5; the D is unclear. Germline values: CDR1 SGHRS, CDR2 YFSETQ. The CDR3 consists of 13 residues. Trimming took 1 base from V and 0 from J, leaving 4 bases between them. CDR3 coding DNA: TGCGCCAGCAGCTTGACAGACCAAGAGACCCAGTACTTC. Translating gives CASSLTDQETQYF.

This clonotype was seen just once. The CDR3 sequence is CASSQDRDSPSREQYF. DNA of the CDR3: TGTGCCAGCAGCCAAGATCGGGACAGCCCCTCACGCGAGCAGTACTTC. This sequence joins TRBV4-2 and TRBJ2-5; 7 nucleotides match TRBD1. The DNA matches TRBJ2-7 better at its end, which makes the J call doubtful. The germline gives CDR1 LGHNA, CDR2 YNFKEQ. The CDR3 extends over 16 amino acids.

This clonotype was counted only a few times. V and J are TRBV20-1 and TRBJ2-1; 11 bases agree with TRBD2. After removal of 3 bases from V and 8 bases from J, the junction contained 6 bases not matched to a gene. In germline, CDR1 is DFQATT, CDR2 SNEGSKA (reference sequence). The CDR3 is 14 amino acids. The CDR3 loop is CSASGTSGVYEQFF. For the CDR3, the DNA is TGCAGTGCTAGCGGGACTAGCGGTGTCTATGAGCAGTTCTTC.

The chain is built from TRBV5-5 and TRBJ2-5; TRBD1 matches at 8 bases. Germline V gene lookup returns CDR1 SGHKS and CDR2 YYEKEE (reference sequence). The CDR3 length is 15 residues. The V and J ends lost 4 bases and 4 bases, in that order; junction bases with no gene match: 9. In DNA form, the CDR3 reads TGTGCCAGCAGCCCCGGACAGGGTGTCGTAGAGACCCAGTACTTC. Protein: CASSPGQGVVETQYF.

The gene calls are TRBV12-3 or TRBV12-4 and TRBJ2-6, with a tentative D call TRBD1 (7 bases). Trimming removed 6 bases from V and 1 base from J, with 19 bases in between. This CDR3 is built from 18 residues. The chain's CDR3 is CASSPGGPPLSGANVLTF. In DNA form, the CDR3 reads TGTGCCAGCAGCCCAGGGGGGCCGCCTCTTTCTGGGGCCAACGTCCTGACTTTC.

This clonotype showed up just a few times. The chain joins TRBV5-5 to TRBJ2-5; D not resolved. Between the trimmed V and J ends, which lost 2 bases and 1 base, there was a span of 9 bases. The CDR3 length is 14 residues. Per germline, CDR1 SGHKS and CDR2 YYEKEE (reference sequence). The CDR3 DNA sequence: TGTGCCAGCAGCTTTGAGTCCTCCCAAGAGACCCAGTACTTC. This sequence encodes CASSFESSQETQYF.

This chain links TRBV9 with TRBJ2-7; 9 positions match TRBD2. The end of the DNA aligns better with TRBJ2-5, so the J call may be wrong. This CDR3 is 14 amino acids long. The V gene's germline CDR1 is SGDLS and CDR2 YYNGEE. CDR3 residues: CASSGAGGKETQYF. In nucleotides, the CDR3 is TGTGCCAGCAGTGGGGCGGGGGGGAAAGAGACCCAGTACTTC.

The chain links TRBV6-1 to TRBJ2-1, with D unresolved. Trimming left V 6 bases short and J 6 bases short, with 24 bases between. The germline gives CDR1 MNHNS, CDR2 SASEGT. The CDR3 sequence is 17 residues long. CDR3 in amino acids: CASSNIYGLEGANEQFF. The CDR3, as DNA: TGTGCCAGCAGCAACATCTACGGCCTAGAAGGAGCCAATGAGCAGTTCTTC.

The chain has TRBV20-1 and TRBJ2-1; 8 nucleotides line up with TRBD2. The junction had 15 bases not matched to a gene; V was cut back by 1 base and J by 7 bases. Germline CDR1 is DFQATT and CDR2 is SNEGSKA (reference sequence). CDR3 length: 17 amino acids. The CDR3: CSARGRGPTLAGNEQFF. In DNA form, the CDR3 reads TGCAGTGCTAGAGGCCGGGGGCCTACCTTAGCGGGAAATGAGCAGTTCTTC.

This chain's CDR3 is CASSLAHGSLWTEAFF. CDR3 coding DNA: TGTGCCAGCAGCTTAGCGCATGGGTCACTGTGGACTGAAGCTTTCTTT. The gene calls are TRBV7-9 and TRBJ1-1; D remains unclear. Trimming cost V 0 bases and J 5 bases, with 16 bases left between them. The CDR3 covers 16 residues. Germline V CDR1 and CDR2: SEHNR, FQNEAQ (reference sequence).

The table lists this clonotype with a count of one. This chain joins TRBV29-1 and TRBJ1-2; no clear D gene. Germline V gene lookup returns CDR1 SQVTM and CDR2 ANQGSEA. The CDR3 is 13 residues long. The ends were cut back, 0 bases at V and 2 bases at J, with 7 bases in the middle. In DNA form, the CDR3 reads TGCAGCGTTGAAGATCCCAGGAACTATGGCTACACCTTC. Translated, it gives CSVEDPRNYGYTF.